These T cell receptor beta chains were read from a single sample in a study of neurological immune-mediated disorders. One entry per CDR3 protein, called by TCRdb with MiXCR from the 5' RACE reads. The sample holds about 50,000 distinct CDR3 sequences; over 9% are singletons and the top ten take roughly 5.2%. Sequenced material: PBMCs. These receptors were collected from a man between 65 and 85 years old with HTLV-1-associated myelopathy (HAM/TSP). Both conserved end residues are part of each CDR3. A D gene is named only where the DNA matches it firmly. The size of a clone is reported for some rows only, either as once, few or many, or as a class for expanded clones.

cdr3_nt,cdr3_aa,d_call,j_call,v_call,clone_size
TGTGTACTAAATAGGGACAGGGAGGGAGAGCAGTTCTTC,CVLNRDREGEQFF,TRBD1,TRBJ2-1,TRBV7-9,many
TGCAGCGCCAGGGCCGGAGTCGGAAGTGAGACCCAGTACTTC,CSARAGVGSETQYF,-,TRBJ2-5,TRBV29-1,few
TGTGCCAACAGCCAAGGAGCGGGAAATTCCTACGAGCAGTACTTC,CANSQGAGNSYEQYF,TRBD2,TRBJ2-7,TRBV4-2,-
TGCAGTGCTAGAACAGGGTTAATCGATACGCAGTATTTT,CSARTGLIDTQYF,-,TRBJ2-3,TRBV20-1,many
TGCAGTGCTAGAGCGGGCCCAGAGACCCAGTACTTC,CSARAGPETQYF,-,TRBJ2-5,TRBV20-1,many
TGTGCCAGCAGCCTGACCCGAATGAACACTGAAGCTTTCTTT,CASSLTRMNTEAFF,-,TRBJ1-1,TRBV3-1,many
TGTGCCAGCTCACCAGGACAGGGGTTCACTGAAGCTTTCTTT,CASSPGQGFTEAFF,TRBD1,TRBJ1-1,TRBV18,-
TGTGCCAGCAGTTTAGCGGGCTCCTATGGCTACACCTTC,CASSLAGSYGYTF,-,TRBJ1-2,TRBV28,many
TGCAGCGTTGGGCAGGGGGGATACTACGAGCAGTACTTC,CSVGQGGYYEQYF,-,TRBJ2-7,TRBV29-1,many
TGTGCCACCCCTCCCCCGGGGGAGGTGAGAGATACGCAGTATTTT,CATPPPGEVRDTQYF,-,TRBJ2-3,TRBV24-1,many
TGTGCCAGCAGTTTCCCGGGGGCACGGGATAATTCACCCCTCCACTTT,CASSFPGARDNSPLHF,-,TRBJ1-6,TRBV6-6,few
TGTGCCAGCAGCTTGGCGAGCGGGGGTCTAGAACGCGAGCAGTACTTC,CASSLASGGLEREQYF,TRBD2,TRBJ2-7,TRBV5-5,many
TGCAGTGCTAGGGCGTTTGGCTACACCTTC,CSARAFGYTF,-,TRBJ1-2,TRBV20-1,many
TGTGCCAGCAGACCCCGGGACAGTCGCTTAAATGAGCAGTTCTTC,CASRPRDSRLNEQFF,TRBD1,TRBJ2-1,TRBV6-5,few
TGTGCCAGCAGGCTAGCGGGAGTGTCCTACAATGAGCAGTTCTTC,CASRLAGVSYNEQFF,TRBD2,TRBJ2-1,TRBV6-1,few
TGTGCCAGCAGTCACGGGGGCACACCCAATGAAAAACTGTTTTTT,CASSHGGTPNEKLFF,-,TRBJ1-4,TRBV28,many
TGTGCCAGCAGTTACTCCTGGCACGGGACAGGGAATCAGCCCCAGCATTTT,CASSYSWHGTGNQPQHF,TRBD1,TRBJ1-5,TRBV6-5,-
TGTGCCAGCCGGAGCGGGAGGTCCGGGGAGCTGTTTTTT,CASRSGRSGELFF,TRBD2,TRBJ2-2,TRBV2,many
TGTGCCAGCAGCTCATCCTACCTAGCGGCCCTCTCTGGGGAGCTGTTTTTT,CASSSSYLAALSGELFF,TRBD2,TRBJ2-2,TRBV11-2,many
TGTGCCAGCCCGGCGGGGCTTCGGAACACCGGGGAGCTGTTTTTT,CASPAGLRNTGELFF,-,TRBJ2-2,TRBV28,-
TGTGCCATCAGTGAGTCGGGGTGGACAGGGGGCCGTGATACGCAGTATTTT,CAISESGWTGGRDTQYF,TRBD1,TRBJ2-3,TRBV10-3,many
TGCAGTGCCCTACTCAATACAGGGTACTTCGGGGAGCAGTACTTC,CSALLNTGYFGEQYF,-,TRBJ2-7,TRBV20-1,many
TGCGCCAGCAGCGTACGGACGTCATACGAGCAGTACTTC,CASSVRTSYEQYF,-,TRBJ2-7,TRBV4-1,many
TGTGCCAGCAGTTACCCCATAAGCTCTGGGGCCAACGTCCTGACTTTC,CASSYPISSGANVLTF,-,TRBJ2-6,TRBV6-6,many
TGTGCCAGCAGTTACCGGGACGGCGCGGAAAAACTGTTTTTT,CASSYRDGAEKLFF,-,TRBJ1-4,TRBV6-2/TRBV6-3,many
TGCGCCAGCAGCAAGGACGAACGGCTCCACGAGCAGTACTTC,CASSKDERLHEQYF,-,TRBJ2-7,TRBV4-3,many
TGCGCCAGCAGCTGGAAAGGGGAAATGGCTGGATACACCTTC,CASSWKGEMAGYTF,-,TRBJ1-2,TRBV5-1,once
TGTGCCAGCAAGCCTGGACAGAATCAGCCCCAGCATTTT,CASKPGQNQPQHF,-,TRBJ1-5,TRBV12-3/TRBV12-4,many
TGTGCCAGCAACATTGGACTGACAGGGGCGGCGTACGAGCAGTACTTC,CASNIGLTGAAYEQYF,TRBD1,TRBJ2-7,TRBV5-6,many
TGTGCCAGCAGCCTCGGGGCCTCGGGGTCCACTGAAGCTTTCTTT,CASSLGASGSTEAFF,-,TRBJ1-1,TRBV7-9,few
TGCGCCAGCAGCTTGGGACTAGCATGGGAGTGGACCGGGGAGCTGTTTTTT,CASSLGLAWEWTGELFF,TRBD2,TRBJ2-2,TRBV5-1,many
TGTGCCACCACGAATTCTCAGGGAAATTTT,CATTNSQGNF,-,TRBJ2-3,TRBV24-1,-
TGTGCCACGGCCATTGGACGGTACAATGAGCAGTTCTTC,CATAIGRYNEQFF,-,TRBJ2-1,TRBV2,many
TGCGCCAGCAGCCAATCCGGGACAGGGGACGAAAAACTGTTTTTT,CASSQSGTGDEKLFF,TRBD1,TRBJ1-4,TRBV5-1,-
TGTGCCAGCAGCTTAGAGCGGGACGAGCAGTACTTC,CASSLERDEQYF,-,TRBJ2-7,TRBV7-2,many
TGTGCCAGCAGCTCCCGGGACAGGGTGGTCCACGAGCAGTACTTC,CASSSRDRVVHEQYF,TRBD1,TRBJ2-7,TRBV7-9,many